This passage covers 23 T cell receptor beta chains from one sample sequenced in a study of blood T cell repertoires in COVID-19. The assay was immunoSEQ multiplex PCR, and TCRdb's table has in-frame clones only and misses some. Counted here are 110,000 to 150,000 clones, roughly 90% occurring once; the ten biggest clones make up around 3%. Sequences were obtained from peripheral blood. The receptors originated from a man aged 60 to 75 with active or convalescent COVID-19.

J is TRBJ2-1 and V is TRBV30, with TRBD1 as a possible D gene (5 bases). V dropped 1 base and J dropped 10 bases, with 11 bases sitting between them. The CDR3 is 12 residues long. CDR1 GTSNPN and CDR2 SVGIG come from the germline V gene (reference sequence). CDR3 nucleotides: TGTGCCTGGAGTGCGCAGGGTGGAGAGCAGTTCTTC. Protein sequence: CAWSAQGGEQFF.

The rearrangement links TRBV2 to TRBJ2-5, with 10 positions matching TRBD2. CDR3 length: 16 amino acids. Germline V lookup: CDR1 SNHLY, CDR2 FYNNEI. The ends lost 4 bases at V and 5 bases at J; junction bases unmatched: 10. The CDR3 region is CASSGIAGGGGETQYF. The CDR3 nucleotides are TGTGCCAGCAGTGGAATAGCGGGAGGAGGAGGGGAGACCCAGTACTTC.

CDR3: CASSPRGLAGSYEQYF. The DNA for the CDR3 is TGTGCCAGCTCACCTAGGGGACTAGCGGGTTCCTACGAGCAGTACTTC. The chain uses TRBV18 and TRBJ2-7; 12 bases line up with TRBD2. Germline V gene lookup returns CDR1 KGHSH and CDR2 LQKENI. The CDR3 has 16 amino acids. With 3 bases clipped from V and 1 base from J, the junction kept 4 bases outside the gene matches.

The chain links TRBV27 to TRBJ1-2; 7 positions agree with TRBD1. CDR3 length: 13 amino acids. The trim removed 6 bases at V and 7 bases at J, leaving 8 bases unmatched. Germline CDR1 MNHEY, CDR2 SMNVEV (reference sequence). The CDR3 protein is CASRTTGIGGYTF. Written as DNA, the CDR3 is TGTGCCAGCAGAACGACAGGGATCGGTGGCTACACCTTC.

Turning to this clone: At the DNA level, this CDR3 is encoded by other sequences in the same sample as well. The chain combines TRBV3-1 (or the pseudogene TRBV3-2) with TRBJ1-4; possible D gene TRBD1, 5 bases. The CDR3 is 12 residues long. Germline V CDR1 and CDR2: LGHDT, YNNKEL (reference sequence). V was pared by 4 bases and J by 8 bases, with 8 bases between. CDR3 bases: TGTGCCAGCAGCCCGGGGGGGGAAAAACTGTTTTTT. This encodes CASSPGGEKLFF.

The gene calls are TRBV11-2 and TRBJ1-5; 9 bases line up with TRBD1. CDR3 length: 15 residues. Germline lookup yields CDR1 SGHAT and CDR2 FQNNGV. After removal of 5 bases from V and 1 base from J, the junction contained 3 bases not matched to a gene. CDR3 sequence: CASSVQGASNQPQHF. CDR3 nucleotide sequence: TGTGCCAGCAGCGTACAGGGGGCCAGCAATCAGCCCCAGCATTTT.

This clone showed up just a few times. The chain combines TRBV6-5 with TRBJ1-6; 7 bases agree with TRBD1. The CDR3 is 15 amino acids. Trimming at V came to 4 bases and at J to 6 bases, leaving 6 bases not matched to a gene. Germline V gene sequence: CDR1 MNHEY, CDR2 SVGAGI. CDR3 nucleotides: TGTGCCAGCAGTTCCAAGACAGGGTCTAATTCACCCCTCCACTTT. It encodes CASSSKTGSNSPLHF.

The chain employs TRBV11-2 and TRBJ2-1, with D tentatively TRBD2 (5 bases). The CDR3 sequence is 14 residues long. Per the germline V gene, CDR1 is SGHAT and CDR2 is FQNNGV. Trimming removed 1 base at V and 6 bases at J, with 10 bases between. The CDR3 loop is CASSLVLEPNEQFF. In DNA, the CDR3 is TGTGCCAGCAGCTTAGTACTAGAGCCCAATGAGCAGTTCTTC.

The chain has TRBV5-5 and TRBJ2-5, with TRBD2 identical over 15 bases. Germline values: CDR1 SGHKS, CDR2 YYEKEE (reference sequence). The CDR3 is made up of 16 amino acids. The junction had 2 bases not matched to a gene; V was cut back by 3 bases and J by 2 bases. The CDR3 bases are TGTGCCAGCAGCTCGGGACTAGCGGGGGGACAAGAGACCCAGTACTTC. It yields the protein CASSSGLAGGQETQYF.

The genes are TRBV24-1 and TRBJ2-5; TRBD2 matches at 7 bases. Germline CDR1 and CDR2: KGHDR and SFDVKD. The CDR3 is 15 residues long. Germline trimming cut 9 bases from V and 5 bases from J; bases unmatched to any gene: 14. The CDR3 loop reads CATSFAGDGSETQYF. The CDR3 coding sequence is TGTGCCACCTCGTTCGCGGGAGACGGGTCGGAGACCCAGTACTTC.

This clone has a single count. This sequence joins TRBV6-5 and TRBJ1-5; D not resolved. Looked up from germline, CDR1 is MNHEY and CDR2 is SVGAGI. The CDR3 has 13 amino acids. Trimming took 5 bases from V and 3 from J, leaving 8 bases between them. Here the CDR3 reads CASSTEVNQPQHF. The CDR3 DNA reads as TGTGCCAGCAGTACAGAAGTCAATCAGCCCCAGCATTTT.

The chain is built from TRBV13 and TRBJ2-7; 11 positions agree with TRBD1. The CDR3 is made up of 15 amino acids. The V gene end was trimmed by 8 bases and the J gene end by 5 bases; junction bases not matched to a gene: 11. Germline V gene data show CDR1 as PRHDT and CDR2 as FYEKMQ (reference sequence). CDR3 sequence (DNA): TGTGCCAGCCGGAGGTCGGGACAGGGGGTTCACGAGCAGTACTTC. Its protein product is CASRRSGQGVHEQYF.

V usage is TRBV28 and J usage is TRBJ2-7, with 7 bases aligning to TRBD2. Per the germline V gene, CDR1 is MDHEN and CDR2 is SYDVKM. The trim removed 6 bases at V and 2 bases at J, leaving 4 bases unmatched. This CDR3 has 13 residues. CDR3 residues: CASRSGATYEQYF. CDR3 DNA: TGTGCCAGCAGGAGCGGGGCCACCTACGAGCAGTACTTC. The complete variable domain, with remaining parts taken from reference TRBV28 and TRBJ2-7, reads DVKVTQSSRYLVKRTGEKVFLECVQDMDHENMFWYRQDPGLGLRLIYFSYDVKMKEKGDIPEGYSVSREKKERFSLILESASTNQTSMYLCASRSGATYEQYFGPGTRLTVT.

The CDR3 here is CSIQGAGQPQHF. The DNA of the CDR3 is TGCAGCATCCAGGGGGCAGGGCAGCCCCAGCATTTT. The chain has TRBV29-1 and TRBJ1-5; 8 bases are a match to TRBD1. This CDR3 spans 12 amino acids. Germline assignment: CDR1 SQVTM and CDR2 ANQGSEA. After removal of 8 bases from V and 7 bases from J, the junction contained 7 bases not matched to a gene.

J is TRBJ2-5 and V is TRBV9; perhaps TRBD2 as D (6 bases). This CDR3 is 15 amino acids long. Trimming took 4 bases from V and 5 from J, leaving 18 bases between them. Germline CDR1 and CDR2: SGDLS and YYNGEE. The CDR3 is CASSFRSTEGETQYF. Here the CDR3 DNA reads TGTGCCAGCAGCTTCAGATCGACGGAGGGGGAGACCCAGTACTTC.

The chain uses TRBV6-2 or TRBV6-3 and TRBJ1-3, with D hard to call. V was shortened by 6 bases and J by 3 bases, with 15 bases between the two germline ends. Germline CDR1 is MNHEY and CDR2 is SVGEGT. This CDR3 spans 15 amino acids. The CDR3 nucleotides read TGTGCCAGCAGCCCCCTTCGGGATTTTGGAAACACCATATATTTT. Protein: CASSPLRDFGNTIYF.

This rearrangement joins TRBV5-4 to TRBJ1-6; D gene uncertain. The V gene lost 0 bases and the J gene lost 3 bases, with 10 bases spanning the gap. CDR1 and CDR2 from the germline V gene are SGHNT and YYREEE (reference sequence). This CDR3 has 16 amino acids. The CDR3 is CASSLEPGNYNSPLHF. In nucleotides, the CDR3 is TGTGCCAGCAGCTTGGAGCCGGGGAACTATAATTCACCCCTCCACTTT.

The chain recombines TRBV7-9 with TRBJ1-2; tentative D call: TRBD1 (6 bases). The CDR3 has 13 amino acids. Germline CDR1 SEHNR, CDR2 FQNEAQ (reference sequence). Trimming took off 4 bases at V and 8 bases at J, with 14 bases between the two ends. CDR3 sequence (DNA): TGTGCCAGCAGCTCAGGGACACCGGAGGGCTACACCTTC. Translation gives CASSSGTPEGYTF.

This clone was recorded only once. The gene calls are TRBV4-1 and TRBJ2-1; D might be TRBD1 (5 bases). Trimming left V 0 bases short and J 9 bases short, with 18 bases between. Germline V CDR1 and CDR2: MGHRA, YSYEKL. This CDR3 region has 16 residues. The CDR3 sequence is CASSQDGATAFGEQFF. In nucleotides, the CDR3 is TGCGCCAGCAGCCAAGATGGGGCGACAGCCTTCGGTGAGCAGTTCTTC.

The CDR3 DNA is TGTGCCAGCAGTGAGGGCGTCAGGGAGGGAGCGCGAGGTGGCTACACCTTC. Its translation is CASSEGVREGARGGYTF. The rearrangement joins TRBV2 to TRBJ1-2; tentative D call: TRBD1 (5 bases). Trimming left V 3 bases short and J 7 bases short, with 24 bases between. The CDR3 contains 17 residues. From germline, CDR1 is SNHLY and CDR2 FYNNEI. Full variable domain (rest looked up from reference TRBV2 and TRBJ1-2): EPEVTQTPSHQVTQMGQEVILRCVPISNHLYFYWYRQILGQKVEFLVSFYNNEISEKSEIFDDQFSVERPDGSNFTLKIRSTKLEDSAMYFCASSEGVREGARGGYTFGSGTRLTVV.

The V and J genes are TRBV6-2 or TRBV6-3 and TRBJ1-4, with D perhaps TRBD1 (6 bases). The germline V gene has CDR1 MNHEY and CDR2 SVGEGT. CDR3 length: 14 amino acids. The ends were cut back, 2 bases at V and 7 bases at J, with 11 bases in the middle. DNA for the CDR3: TGTGCCAGCAGTTACCGCCAGGGGAGTGAAAAACTGTTTTTT. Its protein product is CASSYRQGSEKLFF.

The DNA of the CDR3 is TGTGCCAGCAGCTCTACGACAGGGCCTGGCGGGGAGCTGTTTTTT. Encoded protein: CASSSTTGPGGELFF. The chain links TRBV7-3 to TRBJ2-2; 7 nucleotides agree with TRBD1. The CDR3 has 15 residues. The V gene end was trimmed by 4 bases and the J gene end by 7 bases; junction bases not matched to a gene: 9. The germline V gene has CDR1 SGHTA and CDR2 FQGTGA. Together with reference TRBV7-3 and TRBJ2-2, the CDR3 gives the full variable domain: GAGVSQTPSNKVTEKGKYVELRCDPISGHTALYWYRQSLGQGPEFLIYFQGTGAADDSGLPNDRFFAVRPEGSVSTLKIQRTERGDSAVYLCASSSTTGPGGELFFGEGSRLTVL.

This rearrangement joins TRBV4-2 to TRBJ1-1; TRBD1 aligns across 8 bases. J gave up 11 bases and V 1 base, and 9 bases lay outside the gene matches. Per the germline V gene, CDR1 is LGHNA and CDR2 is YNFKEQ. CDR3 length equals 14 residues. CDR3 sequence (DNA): TGTGCCAGCAGCCAAGGACAGGGGTACGTTATGGCTTTCTTT. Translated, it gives CASSQGQGYVMAFF.